Shown below are 24 T cell receptor beta chains from a single sample sequenced in a study of T cells after somatic rescue of genetic block. Here immunoSEQ multiplex PCR was the method, and the copy in TCRdb shows in-frame clones only, minus some. The sample consists of more than 9,500 clones, around 72% of them appearing once. Material: peripheral blood mononuclear cells (PBMCs). All receptors come from a boy between 10 and 17 years old.

In its sample, this clone was seen a few times. The chain links TRBV7-9 to TRBJ2-1; D remains unclear. Germline CDR1 and CDR2: SEHNR and FQNEAQ (reference sequence). The V gene lost 0 bases and the J gene lost 4 bases, with 13 bases spanning the gap. The CDR3 is made up of 16 amino acids. The chain's CDR3 is CASSLADILPYNEQFF. The CDR3 nucleotides are TGTGCCAGCAGCTTAGCGGATATTCTACCTTACAATGAGCAGTTCTTC.

The chain uses TRBV11-2 and TRBJ2-2; TRBD1 agrees at 12 bases. Germline V gene lookup returns CDR1 SGHAT and CDR2 FQNNGV. This CDR3 comprises 18 residues. Trimming cost V 5 bases and J 7 bases; bases outside gene matches: 14. CDR3 sequence (DNA): TGTGCCAGCAGCCATAACCCCTGGGACAGGGGGCGAGACGGGGAGCTGTTTTTT. Protein: CASSHNPWDRGRDGELFF.

This chain joins TRBV13 and TRBJ2-7, with TRBD1 matching 8 bases. J lost 5 bases, V lost 5 bases, and 11 bases had no gene match. Germline V gene data show CDR1 as PRHDT and CDR2 as FYEKMQ (reference sequence). The CDR3 is 15 residues long. The CDR3 sequence: CASSPVGQGNHEQYF. CDR3 bases: TGTGCCAGCAGCCCGGTCGGACAGGGTAATCACGAGCAGTACTTC.

The chain links TRBV9 to TRBJ2-6, with TRBD1 matching over 7 bases. With 3 bases clipped from V and 4 bases from J, the junction kept 4 bases outside the gene matches. This CDR3 has 15 residues. Per germline, CDR1 SGDLS and CDR2 YYNGEE. The CDR3 nucleotides read TGTGCCAGCAGCGCCAACAGGGGCGGGGCCAACGTCCTGACTTTC. Encoded protein: CASSANRGGANVLTF. The full variable domain, in which reference TRBV9 and TRBJ2-6 provide the parts outside the CDR3, is DSGVTQTPKHLITATGQRVTLRCSPRSGDLSVYWYQQSLDQGLQFLIQYYNGEERAKGNILERFSAQQFPDLHSELNLSSLELGDSALYFCASSANRGGANVLTFGAGSRLTVL.

The chain joins TRBV4-1 to TRBJ2-2; a weak D match, TRBD1 (5 bases). The CDR3 has 14 amino acids. CDR1 is MGHRA and CDR2 is YSYEKL in the germline V gene. V shed 0 bases and J shed 14 bases, with 16 bases lying between them. The CDR3 DNA reads as TGCGCCAGCAGCCAAGATAGGGGCCCGCCGAAACTGTTTTTT. Translating gives CASSQDRGPPKLFF.

The gene calls are TRBV28 and TRBJ1-4; 8 nucleotides agree with TRBD1. With 8 bases clipped from V and 5 bases from J, the junction kept 4 bases outside the gene matches. CDR1 MDHEN and CDR2 SYDVKM come from the germline V gene. There are 13 residues in the CDR3. The CDR3 sequence: CASGQGANEKLFF. For the CDR3, the DNA is TGTGCCAGCGGACAGGGCGCCAATGAAAAACTGTTTTTT.

The chain is built from TRBV6-6 and TRBJ2-2; 9 bases align to TRBD1. The junction had 5 bases not matched to a gene; V was cut back by 4 bases and J by 5 bases. Germline loops: CDR1 MNHNY, CDR2 SVGAGI (reference sequence). The CDR3 contains 15 residues. CDR3 sequence: CASSWTGVGTGELFF. As DNA, the CDR3 is TGTGCCAGCAGTTGGACAGGGGTGGGGACCGGGGAGCTGTTTTTT.

This clone occurred once. The chain recombines TRBV5-1 with TRBJ1-3; 8 bases line up with TRBD1. J was trimmed by 0 bases and V by 4 bases; bases with no gene match: 15. Germline assignment: CDR1 SGHRS and CDR2 YFSETQ. The CDR3 covers 19 residues. The CDR3 DNA reads TGCGCCAGCAGCGCCCGACAGGGGAACTTCTTCAGCTCTGGAAACACCATATATTTT. Protein product: CASSARQGNFFSSGNTIYF.

The rearrangement uses TRBV7-9 and TRBJ2-3, with D perhaps matching TRBD2 (6 bases). The germline gives CDR1 SEHNR, CDR2 FQNEAQ (reference sequence). Trimming shortened V by 6 bases and J by 2 bases, and 9 bases separated the two germline ends. The CDR3 runs to 13 residues. The CDR3 DNA reads TGTGCCAGCAGGGGGGGTTACACAGATACGCAGTATTTT. This gives the protein CASRGGYTDTQYF.

V and J are TRBV29-1 and TRBJ2-7, with D possibly called TRBD1 or TRBD2 (5 bases each). The germline CDR1 and CDR2 sequences are SQVTM and ANQGSEA. The V and J ends lost 2 bases and 3 bases respectively, with 17 bases between them. This CDR3 has 15 amino acids. CDR3 sequence reads: CSVELMGPNFYEQYF. CDR3 coding DNA: TGCAGCGTTGAATTGATGGGACCAAATTTCTACGAGCAGTACTTC.

V is TRBV9 and J is TRBJ1-6; D is possibly TRBD1 (6 bases). Germline V lookup: CDR1 SGDLS, CDR2 YYNGEE. Trimming cost V 4 bases and J 5 bases, with 13 bases left between them. This CDR3 has 15 residues. The CDR3 region is CASSPGGLDNSPLHF. CDR3 in DNA: TGTGCCAGCAGCCCCGGGGGGCTGGATAATTCACCCCTCCACTTT.

This chain joins TRBV6-6 and TRBJ1-2; no definite D call. The germline V and J ends were trimmed by 7 bases and 1 base, with 10 bases remaining between them. The germline V gene encodes CDR1 MNHNY and CDR2 SVGAGI (reference sequence). The CDR3 runs to 13 residues. As DNA, the CDR3 is TGTGCCAGCACTCCGGGCCTTAACTATGGCTACACCTTC. Translation: CASTPGLNYGYTF.

V is TRBV19 and J is TRBJ2-7, with D possibly matching TRBD1 (6 bases). The CDR3 is made up of 12 amino acids. V lost 10 bases to trimming and J lost 3 bases, with 13 bases between them. Per germline, CDR1 LNHDA and CDR2 SQIVND (reference sequence). CDR3 DNA: TGTGCCACAAGGGACATGAACTACGAGCAGTACTTC. It yields the protein CATRDMNYEQYF.

This chain uses TRBV9 with TRBJ1-3; TRBD1 is a possible D gene (5 bases). Germline CDR1 and CDR2: SGDLS and YYNGEE. The CDR3 spans 16 residues. V was shortened by 2 bases and J by 1 base, with 13 bases between the two germline ends. The DNA for the CDR3 is TGTGCCAGCAGCGTTGGACACAGTTTTTCTGGAAACACCATATATTTT. Its translation is CASSVGHSFSGNTIYF.

In regard to this clone: One junction end does not reproduce the germline sequence, and a read error may be involved. The chain has TRBV2 and TRBJ1-4, with D possibly being TRBD1 (6 bases). CDR3 length: 13 amino acids. Germline CDR1 SNHLY, CDR2 FYNNEI. DNA of the CDR3: TGTGCCAGCAGGGACAGCACGAATGAAAAACTGCTTTTT. This codes for CASRDSTNEKLLF.

This clone has only a few counts. V usage is TRBV6-5 and J usage is TRBJ1-2; no clear D gene. Trimming pared 0 bases from V and 6 bases from J, leaving 11 bases between. This CDR3 region has 14 residues. Germline values: CDR1 MNHEY, CDR2 SVGAGI. Here the CDR3 DNA reads TGTGCCAGCAGTTACTCAGGGTACATTAATGGCTACACCTTC. Protein: CASSYSGYINGYTF.

The CDR3 DNA reads as TGTGCCAGCAGCCAGTCGGGACGAATGAACACTGAAGCTTTCTTT. Encoded protein: CASSQSGRMNTEAFF. J is TRBJ1-1 and V is TRBV6-6, with D possibly TRBD1 on 5 matching bases. The germline gives CDR1 MNHNY, CDR2 SVGAGI (reference sequence). Trimming left V 6 bases short and J 0 bases short, with 14 bases between. The CDR3 consists of 15 residues.

The V and J genes are TRBV4-2 and TRBJ2-5, with 8 nucleotides matching TRBD2. This CDR3 is built from 16 residues. CDR1 is LGHNA and CDR2 is YNFKEQ in the germline V gene. The V and J ends lost 4 bases and 5 bases, in that order; junction bases with no gene match: 12. As DNA, the CDR3 is TGTGCCAGCAGCCCATCCGGCGGGGGGCCGGGGGAGACCCAGTACTTC. Its protein product is CASSPSGGGPGETQYF.

The rearrangement joins TRBV7-3 to TRBJ1-1; no clear D gene. The CDR3 has 13 amino acids. V lost 5 bases, J lost 3 bases, and 10 bases lay in between. Germline loops: CDR1 SGHTA, CDR2 FQGTGA. The CDR3 protein is CASSPNRDTEAFF. The CDR3, as DNA: TGTGCCAGCAGCCCGAACCGGGACACTGAAGCTTTCTTT.

This clone was seen a few times. V and J are TRBV6-6 and TRBJ2-1; D gene ambiguous. CDR1 and CDR2 from the germline V gene are MNHNY and SVGAGI (reference sequence). This CDR3 has 15 residues. Trimming shortened V by 0 bases and J by 4 bases, and 10 bases separated the two germline ends. The CDR3 region has the DNA TGTGCCAGCAGTTACTCAGGTCGTGATTACAATGAGCAGTTCTTC. It yields the protein CASSYSGRDYNEQFF.

This sequence joins TRBV5-1 and TRBJ2-7, with unresolved D. There are 14 residues in the CDR3. Trimming removed 1 base from V and 9 bases from J, with 17 bases in between. Germline-derived CDR1 and CDR2 are SGHRS and YFSETQ. The CDR3 DNA is TGCGCCAGCAGCTTGTTCCAGGAGTCCATGCGGCAGTACTTC. It codes for CASSLFQESMRQYF.

This chain links TRBV9 with TRBJ2-3; 7 positions match TRBD1. The ends lost 3 bases at V and 4 bases at J; junction bases unmatched: 5. The CDR3 covers 14 residues. CDR1 and CDR2 (germline): SGDLS, YYNGEE. The CDR3 bases are TGTGCCAGCAGCGCCTACAGGGGAGCAGATACGCAGTATTTT. Encoded protein: CASSAYRGADTQYF.

This clone was observed once. This sample includes further DNA sequences coding for the same CDR3. V usage is TRBV7-9 and J usage is TRBJ1-1; a weak D match, TRBD1 (6 bases). The germline gives CDR1 SEHNR, CDR2 FQNEAQ (reference sequence). The germline V and J ends were trimmed by 0 bases and 4 bases, with 12 bases remaining between them. The CDR3 is 15 residues long. CDR3 sequence: CASSLAGGLGTEAFF. DNA of the CDR3: TGTGCCAGCAGCTTAGCTGGGGGCCTAGGCACTGAAGCTTTCTTT.

The chain combines TRBV2 with TRBJ2-4; 8 bases agree with TRBD1. V dropped 4 bases and J dropped 9; count of bases not matched to a gene: 5. The CDR3 totals 13 residues. Looked up from germline, CDR1 is SNHLY and CDR2 is FYNNEI. The CDR3 DNA is TGTGCCAGCAGTGGGACAGGGCCAGGCATTCAGTACTTC. It is translated as CASSGTGPGIQYF.